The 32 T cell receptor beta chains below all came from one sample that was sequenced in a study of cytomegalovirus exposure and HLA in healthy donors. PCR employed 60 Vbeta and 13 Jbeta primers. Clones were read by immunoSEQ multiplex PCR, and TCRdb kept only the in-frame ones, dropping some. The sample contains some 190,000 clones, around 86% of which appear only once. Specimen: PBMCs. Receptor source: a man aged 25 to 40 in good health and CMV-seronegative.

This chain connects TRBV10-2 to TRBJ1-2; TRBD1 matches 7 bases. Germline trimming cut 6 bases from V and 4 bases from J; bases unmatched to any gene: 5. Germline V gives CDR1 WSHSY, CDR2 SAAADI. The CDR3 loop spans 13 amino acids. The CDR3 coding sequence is TGCGCCAGCAGCTTAAACAGGGGCTATGGCTACACCTTC. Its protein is CASSLNRGYGYTF.

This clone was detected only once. CDR3 loop: CASSGAGRGDGNQPQHF. The CDR3 bases are TGTGCCAGCAGTGGGGCGGGTCGGGGGGACGGCAATCAGCCCCAGCATTTT. V and J are TRBV28 and TRBJ1-5; tentatively, D is TRBD1 (5 bases). CDR1 is MDHEN, CDR2 SYDVKM, per germline. The CDR3 is made up of 17 amino acids. With 5 bases removed from V and 2 bases from J, the gap between germline ends came to 19 bases.

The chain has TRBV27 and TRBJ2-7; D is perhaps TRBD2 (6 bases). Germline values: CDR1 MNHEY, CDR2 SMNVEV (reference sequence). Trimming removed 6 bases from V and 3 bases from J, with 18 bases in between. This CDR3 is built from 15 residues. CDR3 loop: CASSPLAGLRYEQYF. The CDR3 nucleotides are TGTGCCAGCAGCCCCCTGGCGGGACTTCGCTACGAGCAGTACTTC.

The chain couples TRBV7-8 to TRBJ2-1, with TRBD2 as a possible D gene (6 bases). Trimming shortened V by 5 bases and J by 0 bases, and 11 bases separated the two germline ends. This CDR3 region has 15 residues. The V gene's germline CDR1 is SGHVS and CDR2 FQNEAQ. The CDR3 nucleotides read TGTGCCAGCAGCGCGGGACTCCTCTCCTACAATGAGCAGTTCTTC. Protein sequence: CASSAGLLSYNEQFF.

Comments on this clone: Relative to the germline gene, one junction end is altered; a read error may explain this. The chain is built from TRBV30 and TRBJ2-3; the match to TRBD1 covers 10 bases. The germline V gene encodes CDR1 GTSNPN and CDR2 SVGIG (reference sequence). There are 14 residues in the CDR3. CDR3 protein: CVWGTGVGESTQYF. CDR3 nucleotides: TGTGTCTGGGGGACAGGGGTGGGGGAGAGTACGCAGTATTTT.

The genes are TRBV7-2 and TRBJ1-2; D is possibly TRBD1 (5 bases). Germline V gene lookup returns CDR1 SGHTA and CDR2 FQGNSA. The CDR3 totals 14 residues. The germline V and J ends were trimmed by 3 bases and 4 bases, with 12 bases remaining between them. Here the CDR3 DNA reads TGTGCCAGCAGCTTTGCAGGGAACTCCTATGGCTACACCTTC. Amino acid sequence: CASSFAGNSYGYTF.

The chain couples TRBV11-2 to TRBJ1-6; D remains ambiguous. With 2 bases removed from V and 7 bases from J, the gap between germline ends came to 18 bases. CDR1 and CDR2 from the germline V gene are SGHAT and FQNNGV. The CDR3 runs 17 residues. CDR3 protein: CASSLNRGYGWNSPLHF. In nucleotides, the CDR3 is TGTGCCAGCAGCTTAAATCGAGGCTACGGGTGGAATTCACCCCTCCACTTT.

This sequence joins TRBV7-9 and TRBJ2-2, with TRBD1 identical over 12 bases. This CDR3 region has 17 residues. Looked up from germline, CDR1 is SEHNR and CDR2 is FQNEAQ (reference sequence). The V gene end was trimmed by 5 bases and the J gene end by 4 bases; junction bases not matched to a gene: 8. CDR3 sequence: CASSTGTGGDVTGELFF. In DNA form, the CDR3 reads TGTGCCAGCAGCACAGGGACAGGGGGCGACGTCACCGGGGAGCTGTTTTTT.

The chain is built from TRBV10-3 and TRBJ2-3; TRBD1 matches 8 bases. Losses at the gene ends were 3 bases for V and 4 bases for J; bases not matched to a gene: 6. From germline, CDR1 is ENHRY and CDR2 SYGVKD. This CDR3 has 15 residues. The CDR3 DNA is TGTGCCATCAGTGATTCAGGGGGCAGCGCAGATACGCAGTATTTT. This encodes CAISDSGGSADTQYF.

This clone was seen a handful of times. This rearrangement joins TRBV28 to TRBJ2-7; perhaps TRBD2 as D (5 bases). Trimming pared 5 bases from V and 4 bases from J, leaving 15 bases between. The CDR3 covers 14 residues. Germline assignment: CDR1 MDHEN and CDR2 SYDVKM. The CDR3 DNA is TGTGCCAGCAGTCCCAGTAAGCTAGCATACGAGCAGTACTTC. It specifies CASSPSKLAYEQYF.

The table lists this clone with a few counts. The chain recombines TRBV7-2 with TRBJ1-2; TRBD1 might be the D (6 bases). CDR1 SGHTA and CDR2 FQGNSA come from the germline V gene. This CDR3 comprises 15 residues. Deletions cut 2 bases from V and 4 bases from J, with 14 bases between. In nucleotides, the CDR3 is TGTGCCAGCAGCTTAAGTGGGACAAGGGTCTATGGCTACACCTTC. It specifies CASSLSGTRVYGYTF.

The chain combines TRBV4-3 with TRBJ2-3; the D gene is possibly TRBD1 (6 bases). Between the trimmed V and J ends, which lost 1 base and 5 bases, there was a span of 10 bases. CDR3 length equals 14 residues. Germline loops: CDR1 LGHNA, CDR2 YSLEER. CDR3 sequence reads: CASSQARRGDTQYF. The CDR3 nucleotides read TGCGCCAGCAGCCAAGCGCGCAGGGGAGATACGCAGTATTTT.

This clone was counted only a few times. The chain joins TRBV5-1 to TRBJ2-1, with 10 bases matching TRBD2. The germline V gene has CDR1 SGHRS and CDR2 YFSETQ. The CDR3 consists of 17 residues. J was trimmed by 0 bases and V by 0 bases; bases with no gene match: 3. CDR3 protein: CASSLDPSGSSYNEQFF. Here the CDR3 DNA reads TGCGCCAGCAGCTTGGACCCTAGCGGGAGCTCCTACAATGAGCAGTTCTTC.

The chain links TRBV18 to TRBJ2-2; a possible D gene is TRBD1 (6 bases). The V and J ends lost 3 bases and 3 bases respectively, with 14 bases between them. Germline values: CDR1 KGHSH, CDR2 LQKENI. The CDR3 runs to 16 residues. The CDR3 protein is CASSPGTLKDTGELFF. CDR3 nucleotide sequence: TGTGCCAGCTCACCCGGGACACTTAAGGACACCGGGGAGCTGTTTTTT.

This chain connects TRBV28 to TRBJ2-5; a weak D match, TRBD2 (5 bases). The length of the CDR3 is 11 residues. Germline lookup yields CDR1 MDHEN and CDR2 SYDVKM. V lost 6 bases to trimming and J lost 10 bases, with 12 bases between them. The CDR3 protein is CASRGPGCQYF. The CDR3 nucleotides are TGTGCCAGCAGAGGGCCGGGATGCCAGTACTTC.

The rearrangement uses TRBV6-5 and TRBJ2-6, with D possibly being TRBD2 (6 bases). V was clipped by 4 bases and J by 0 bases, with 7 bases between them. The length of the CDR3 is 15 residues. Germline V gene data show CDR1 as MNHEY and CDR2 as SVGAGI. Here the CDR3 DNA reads TGTGCCAGCAGTTCCGGGAGCTCTGGGGCCAACGTCCTGACTTTC. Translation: CASSSGSSGANVLTF.

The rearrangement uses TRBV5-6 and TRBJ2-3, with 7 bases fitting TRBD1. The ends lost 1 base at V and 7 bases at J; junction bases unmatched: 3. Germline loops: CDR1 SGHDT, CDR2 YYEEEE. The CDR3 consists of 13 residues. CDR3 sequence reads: CASSLWDSHTQYF. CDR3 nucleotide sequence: TGTGCCAGCAGCTTGTGGGACAGCCATACGCAGTATTTT.

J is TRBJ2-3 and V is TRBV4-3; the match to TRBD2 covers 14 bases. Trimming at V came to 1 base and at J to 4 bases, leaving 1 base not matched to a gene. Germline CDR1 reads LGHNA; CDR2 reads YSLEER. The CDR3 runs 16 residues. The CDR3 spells CASSQVGLAGADTQYF. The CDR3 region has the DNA TGCGCCAGCAGCCAAGTGGGACTAGCGGGAGCAGATACGCAGTATTTT.

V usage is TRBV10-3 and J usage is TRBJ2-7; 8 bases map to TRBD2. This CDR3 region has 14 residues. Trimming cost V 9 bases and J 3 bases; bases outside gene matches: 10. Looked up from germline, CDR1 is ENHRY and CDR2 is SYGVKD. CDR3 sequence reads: CAIRPAGGNYEQYF. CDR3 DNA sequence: TGTGCCATACGTCCGGCGGGGGGAAACTACGAGCAGTACTTC.

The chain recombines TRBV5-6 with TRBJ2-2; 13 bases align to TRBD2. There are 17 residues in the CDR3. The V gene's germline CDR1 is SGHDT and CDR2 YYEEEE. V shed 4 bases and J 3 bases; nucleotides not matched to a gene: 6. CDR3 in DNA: TGTGCCAGCAGCCCGGGACTAGCGGGATTCGACACCGGGGAGCTGTTTTTT. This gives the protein CASSPGLAGFDTGELFF.

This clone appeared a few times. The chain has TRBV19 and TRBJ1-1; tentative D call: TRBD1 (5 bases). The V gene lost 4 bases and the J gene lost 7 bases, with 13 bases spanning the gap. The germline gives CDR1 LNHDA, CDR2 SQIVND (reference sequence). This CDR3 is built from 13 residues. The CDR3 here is CASSRTLQGEAFF. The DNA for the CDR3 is TGTGCCAGTAGTAGGACCCTCCAGGGTGAAGCTTTCTTT.

The CDR3 loop is CASSLNGRGYEQYF. The CDR3 DNA reads as TGTGCCAGCAGCTTAAATGGCAGGGGGTACGAGCAGTACTTC. This chain links TRBV7-2 with TRBJ2-7; 7 nucleotides match TRBD1. V shed 2 bases, J shed 4 bases, and the junction held 5 bases outside the gene matches. The germline V gene encodes CDR1 SGHTA and CDR2 FQGNSA. The CDR3 is 14 amino acids.

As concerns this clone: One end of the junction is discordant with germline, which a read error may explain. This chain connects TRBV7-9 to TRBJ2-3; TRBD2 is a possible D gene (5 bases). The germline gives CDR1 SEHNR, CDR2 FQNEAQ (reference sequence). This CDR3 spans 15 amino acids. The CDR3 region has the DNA TGTGCCAGCAGCCTAGCCACACGATCCCGAAATACGCAGTATTTT. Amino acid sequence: CASSLATRSRNTQYF.

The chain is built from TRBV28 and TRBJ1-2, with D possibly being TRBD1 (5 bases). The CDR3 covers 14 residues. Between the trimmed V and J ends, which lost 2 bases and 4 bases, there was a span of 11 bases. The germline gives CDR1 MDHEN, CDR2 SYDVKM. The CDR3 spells CASSLVGGSYGYTF. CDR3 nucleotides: TGTGCCAGCAGTTTAGTTGGGGGGAGCTATGGCTACACCTTC.

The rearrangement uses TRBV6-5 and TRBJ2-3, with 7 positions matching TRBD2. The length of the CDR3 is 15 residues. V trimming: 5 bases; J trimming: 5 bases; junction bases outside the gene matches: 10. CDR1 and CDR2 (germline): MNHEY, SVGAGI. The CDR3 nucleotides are TGTGCCAGCAGTCCGGGGGGACCTGCTGAAGATACGCAGTATTTT. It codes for CASSPGGPAEDTQYF.

The CDR3 loop reads CASSQGLQANQPQHF. DNA of the CDR3: TGCGCCAGCAGCCAGGGCCTACAGGCTAATCAGCCCCAGCATTTT. This chain uses TRBV5-1 with TRBJ1-5, with D possibly TRBD1 on 5 matching bases. The CDR3 is 15 amino acids. V was clipped by 4 bases and J by 4 bases, with 15 bases between them. The germline gives CDR1 SGHRS, CDR2 YFSETQ.

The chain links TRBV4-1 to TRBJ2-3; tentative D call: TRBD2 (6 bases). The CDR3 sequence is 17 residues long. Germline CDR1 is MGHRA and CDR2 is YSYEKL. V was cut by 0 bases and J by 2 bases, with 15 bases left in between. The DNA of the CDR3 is TGCGCCAGCAGCCAAGACCCGGGACTGAGTAACACAGATACGCAGTATTTT. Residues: CASSQDPGLSNTDTQYF.

The CDR3 protein is CASSYTGTSGRWAGELFF. The CDR3 coding sequence is TGCGCCAGCAGCTACACCGGGACTAGCGGGAGGTGGGCCGGGGAGCTGTTTTTT. The chain is built from TRBV5-1 and TRBJ2-2, with 15 bases that match TRBD2. CDR1 is SGHRS, CDR2 YFSETQ, per germline. V gave up 3 bases and J gave up 6 bases; unmatched junction bases: 9. The CDR3 loop spans 18 amino acids.

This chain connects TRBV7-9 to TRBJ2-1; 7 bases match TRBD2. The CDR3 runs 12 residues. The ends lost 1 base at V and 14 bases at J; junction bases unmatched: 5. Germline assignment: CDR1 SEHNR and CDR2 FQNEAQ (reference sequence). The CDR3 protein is CASSLETSAKFF. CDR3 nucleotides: TGTGCCAGCAGCTTAGAAACTAGCGCTAAGTTCTTC. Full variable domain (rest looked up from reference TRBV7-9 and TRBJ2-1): DTGVSQNPRHKITKRGQNVTFRCDPISEHNRLYWYRQTLGQGPEFLTYFQNEAQLEKSRLLSDRFSAERPKGSFSTLEIQRTEQGDSAMYLCASSLETSAKFFGPGTRLTVL.

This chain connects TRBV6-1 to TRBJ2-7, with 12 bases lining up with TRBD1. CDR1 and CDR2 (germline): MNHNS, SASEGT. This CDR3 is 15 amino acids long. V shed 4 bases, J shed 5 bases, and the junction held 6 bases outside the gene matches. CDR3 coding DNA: TGTGCCAGCAGTGCGCCCGGGACAGGGGGCCACGAGCAGTACTTC. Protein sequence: CASSAPGTGGHEQYF.

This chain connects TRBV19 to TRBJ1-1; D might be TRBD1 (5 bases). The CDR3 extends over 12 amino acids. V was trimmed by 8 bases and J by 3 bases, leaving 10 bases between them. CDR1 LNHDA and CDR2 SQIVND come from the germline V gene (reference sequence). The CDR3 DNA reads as TGTGCCAGTGGACACCCCTACACTGAAGCTTTCTTT. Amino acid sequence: CASGHPYTEAFF. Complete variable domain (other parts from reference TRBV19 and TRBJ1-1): DGGITQSPKYLFRKEGQNVTLSCEQNLNHDAMYWYRQDPGQGLRLIYYSQIVNDFQKGDIAEGYSVSREKKESFPLTVTSAQKNPTAFYLCASGHPYTEAFFGQGTRLTVV.

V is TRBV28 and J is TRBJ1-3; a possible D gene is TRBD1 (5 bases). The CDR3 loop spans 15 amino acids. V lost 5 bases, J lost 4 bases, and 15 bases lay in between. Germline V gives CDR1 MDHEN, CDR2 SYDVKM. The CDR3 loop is CASSRPTGRGNTIYF. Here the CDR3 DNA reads TGTGCCAGCAGTCGCCCTACAGGACGCGGAAACACCATATATTTT.